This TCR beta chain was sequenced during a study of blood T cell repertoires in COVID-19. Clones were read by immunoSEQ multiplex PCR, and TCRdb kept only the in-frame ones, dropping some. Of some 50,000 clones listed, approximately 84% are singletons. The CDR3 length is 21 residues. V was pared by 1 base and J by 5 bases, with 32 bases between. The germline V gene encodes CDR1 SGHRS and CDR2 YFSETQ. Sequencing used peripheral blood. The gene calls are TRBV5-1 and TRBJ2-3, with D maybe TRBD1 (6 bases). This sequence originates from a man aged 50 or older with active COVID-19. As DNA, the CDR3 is TGCGCCAGCAGCTTGCCCCGATTAAACGTCGGGGCAGGGGCCGGCGGAGATACGCAGTATTTT. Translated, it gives CASSLPRLNVGAGAGGDTQYF.